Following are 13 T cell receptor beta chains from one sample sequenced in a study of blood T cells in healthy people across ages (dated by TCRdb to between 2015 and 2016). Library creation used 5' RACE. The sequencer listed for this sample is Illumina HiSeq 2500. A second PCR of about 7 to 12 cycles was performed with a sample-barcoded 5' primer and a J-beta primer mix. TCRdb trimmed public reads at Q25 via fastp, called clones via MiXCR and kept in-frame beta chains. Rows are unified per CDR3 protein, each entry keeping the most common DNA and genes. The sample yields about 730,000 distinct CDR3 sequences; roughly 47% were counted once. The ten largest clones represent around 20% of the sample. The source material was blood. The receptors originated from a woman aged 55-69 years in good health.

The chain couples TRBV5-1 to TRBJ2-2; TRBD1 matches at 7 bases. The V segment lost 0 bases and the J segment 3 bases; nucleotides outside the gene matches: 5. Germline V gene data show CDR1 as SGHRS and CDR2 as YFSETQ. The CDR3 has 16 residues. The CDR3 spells CASSLVGGEDTGELFF. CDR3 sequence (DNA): TGCGCCAGCAGCTTGGTAGGGGGCGAAGACACCGGGGAGCTGTTTTTT.

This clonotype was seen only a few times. The CDR3 spells CASAGGDLEQYF. The CDR3 bases are TGTGCCAGCGCAGGGGGGGATCTCGAGCAGTACTTC. The chain employs TRBV7-2 and TRBJ2-5; D tentatively reads TRBD1 or TRBD2 (7 bases each). The J call may be faulty, since TRBJ2-7 better matches the DNA end. CDR1 is SGHTA and CDR2 is FQGNSA in the germline V gene. This CDR3 comprises 12 residues.

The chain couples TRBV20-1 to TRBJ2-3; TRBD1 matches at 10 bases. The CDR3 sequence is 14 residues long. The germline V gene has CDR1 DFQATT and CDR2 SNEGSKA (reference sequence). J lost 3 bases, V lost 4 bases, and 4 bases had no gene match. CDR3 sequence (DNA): TGCAGTGCTACCTGGGACAGGGGTACAGATACGCAGTATTTT. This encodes CSATWDRGTDTQYF.

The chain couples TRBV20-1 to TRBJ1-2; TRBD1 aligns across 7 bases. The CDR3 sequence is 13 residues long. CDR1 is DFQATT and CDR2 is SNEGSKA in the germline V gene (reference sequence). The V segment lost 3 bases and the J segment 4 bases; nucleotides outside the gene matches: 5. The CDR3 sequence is CSASAGGVYGYTF. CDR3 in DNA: TGCAGTGCTAGTGCAGGGGGAGTCTATGGCTACACCTTC.

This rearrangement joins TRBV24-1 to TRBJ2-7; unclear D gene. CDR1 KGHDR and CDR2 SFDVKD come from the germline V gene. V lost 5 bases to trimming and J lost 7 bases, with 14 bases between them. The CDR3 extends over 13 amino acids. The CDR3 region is CATSGPREGEQYF. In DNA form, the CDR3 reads TGTGCCACCAGTGGTCCCCGAGAAGGGGAGCAGTACTTC.

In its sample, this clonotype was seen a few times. The CDR3 region is CASSPEQFNSYEQYF. In DNA, the CDR3 is TGTGCCAGCAGCCCTGAGCAATTTAATTCCTACGAGCAGTACTTC. The J gene is TRBJ2-7, the V gene TRBV6-2 or TRBV6-3; D unresolved. CDR1 and CDR2 from the germline V gene are MNHEY and SVGEGT. V was shortened by 6 bases and J by 1 base, with 16 bases between the two germline ends. The CDR3 is 15 amino acids.

The CDR3 bases are TGTGCCAGCAGCCCTACCCCGGGCCAAAAAGAGACCCAGTACTTC. It yields the protein CASSPTPGQKETQYF. V usage is TRBV9 and J usage is TRBJ2-5, with no clear D. The germline V gene has CDR1 SGDLS and CDR2 YYNGEE. The V end lost 4 bases, the J end lost 3 bases, and 16 bases lay between the germline ends. The CDR3 consists of 15 residues.

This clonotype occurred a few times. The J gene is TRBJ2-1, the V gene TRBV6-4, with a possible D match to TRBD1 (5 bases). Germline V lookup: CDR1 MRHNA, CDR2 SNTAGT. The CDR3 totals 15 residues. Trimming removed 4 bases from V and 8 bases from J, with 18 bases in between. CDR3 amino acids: CASSVYSGRADEQFF. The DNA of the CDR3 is TGTGCCAGCAGTGTTTATTCGGGCAGGGCCGATGAGCAGTTCTTC.

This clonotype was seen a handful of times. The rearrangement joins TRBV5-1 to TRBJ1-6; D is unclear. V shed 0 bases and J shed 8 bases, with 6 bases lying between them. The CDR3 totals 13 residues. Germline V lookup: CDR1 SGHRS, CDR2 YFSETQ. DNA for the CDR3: TGCGCCAGCAGCTTGGTAGTGGATTCACCCCTCCACTTT. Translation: CASSLVVDSPLHF.

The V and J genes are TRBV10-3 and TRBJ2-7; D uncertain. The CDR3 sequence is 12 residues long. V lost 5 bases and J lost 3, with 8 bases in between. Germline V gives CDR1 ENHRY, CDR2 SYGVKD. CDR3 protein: CAISYRDYEQYF. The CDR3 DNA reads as TGTGCCATCAGTTACAGAGACTACGAGCAGTACTTC.

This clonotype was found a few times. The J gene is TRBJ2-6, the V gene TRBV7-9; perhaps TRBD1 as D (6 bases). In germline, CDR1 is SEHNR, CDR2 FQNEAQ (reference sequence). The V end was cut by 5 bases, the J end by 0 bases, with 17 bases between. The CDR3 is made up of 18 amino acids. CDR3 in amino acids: CASSLTRTDPSGANVLTF. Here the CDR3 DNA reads TGTGCCAGCAGCCTTACGAGGACAGACCCCTCTGGGGCCAACGTCCTGACTTTC.

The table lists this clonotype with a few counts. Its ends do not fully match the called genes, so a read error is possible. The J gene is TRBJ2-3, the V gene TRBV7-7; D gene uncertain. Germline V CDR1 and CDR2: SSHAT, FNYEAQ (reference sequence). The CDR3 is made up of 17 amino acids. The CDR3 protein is CASSLGRGPTSTDTQYF. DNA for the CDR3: TGTGCTAGCAGCTTAGGGCGAGGCCCCACTAGCACAGATACGCAGTATTTT.

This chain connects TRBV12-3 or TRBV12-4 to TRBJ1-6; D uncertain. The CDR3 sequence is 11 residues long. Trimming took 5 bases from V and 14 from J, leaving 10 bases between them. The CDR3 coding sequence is TGTGCCAGCAGTGACGAGGTAGCCCTCCACTTT. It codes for CASSDEVALHF.